The TCR beta chain described here comes from a study of neoadjuvant anti-PD-1 for oral cavity cancer. Study background: Before surgery, most patients got three to four biweekly 3 mg/kg nivolumab doses.

Comment on this clone: Its antigen remains unknown.

The CDR3 totals 16 residues. V was pared by 5 bases and J by 5 bases, with 8 bases of the junction left unmatched. CDR1 is LNHDA and CDR2 is SQIVND in the germline V gene (reference sequence). Clones were read by immunoSEQ multiplex PCR, and TCRdb kept only the in-frame ones, dropping some. Found here are approximately 17,000 clones, 60% to 70% of them singletons; the top ten hold 2% to 3%. Findings and caveats of the study: With three patients per group, TCR findings need larger cohorts. After neoadjuvant nivolumab, PBMC T cell clonality was significantly higher in non-responders than responders. Higher pretreatment Treg/Th17 ratios tracked higher pretreatment blood clonality.

The sequence was obtained from a person aged 40 to 85 with oral cavity squamous cell carcinoma. This chain links TRBV19 with TRBJ2-2; 10 bases map to TRBD1. This sample comprised PBMCs, obtained before nivolumab (anti-PD-1) treatment. CDR3 DNA sequence: TGTGCCAGTAGTTCTCCGGGACAGGGGATAACCGGGGAGCTGTTTTTT. It translates to CASSSPGQGITGELFF. The variable domain in full, with the rest retrieved from reference TRBV19 and TRBJ2-2, is DGGITQSPKYLFRKEGQNVTLSCEQNLNHDAMYWYRQDPGQGLRLIYYSQIVNDFQKGDIAEGYSVSREKKESFPLTVTSAQKNPTAFYLCASSSPGQGITGELFFGEGSRLTVL.